The rows below give T cell receptor beta chains drawn from one sample of a study of T cell repertoires in cytomegalovirus infection. Each CDR3 protein gets one entry after TCRdb re-called the reads with MiXCR. The table shows 200,000 or so distinct CDR3 sequences, with 28% occurring only once. Sequenced input: PBMCs. The source of these receptors is a human donor in good health (CMV status not recorded). Some clones in this sample may be carry-over from other donors' samples. Both conserved end residues are part of each CDR3. The D gene is left open where the match is weak. A clone size is listed for some rows: how often the clone was seen (once, few, many), or a class if it is expanded.

size: .; V: TRBV5-6; J: TRBJ2-7; D: .; DNA: TGTGCCAGCAGCTTGGAAGGAAGAGGCGAGCAGTACTTC; CDR3: CASSLEGRGEQYF
size: few; V: TRBV7-3; J: TRBJ1-1; D: .; DNA: TGTGCCAGCAGCCCGACCCCTACCGGCACTGAAGCTTTCTTT; CDR3: CASSPTPTGTEAFF
size: .; V: TRBV19; J: TRBJ1-1; D: .; DNA: TGTGCCAGTAGTATGTCGGCGGGAGGCACTGAAGCTTTCTTT; CDR3: CASSMSAGGTEAFF
size: many; V: TRBV14; J: TRBJ2-1; D: .; DNA: TGTGCCAGCAGCCGCCGGGGATTTAACAATGAGCAGTTCTTC; CDR3: CASSRRGFNNEQFF
size: once; V: TRBV2; J: TRBJ2-5; D: .; DNA: TGTGCCAGCAGTGGGGCAAGGGGAGAGACCCAGTACTTC; CDR3: CASSGARGETQYF
size: .; V: TRBV7-2; J: TRBJ1-1; D: .; DNA: TGTGCCAGCAGCTTAAGTTGGTCCGTGAACACTGAAGCTTTCTTT; CDR3: CASSLSWSVNTEAFF
size: many; V: TRBV10-3; J: TRBJ1-2; D: .; DNA: TGTGCCATCAGTGGGGGGGAAATCAACTATGGCTACACCTTC; CDR3: CAISGGEINYGYTF
size: many; V: TRBV7-6; J: TRBJ2-3; D: .; DNA: TGTGCCAGCAGCCATAGCGGTCCAGCAGATACGCAGTATTTT; CDR3: CASSHSGPADTQYF
size: .; V: TRBV2; J: TRBJ2-2; D: .; DNA: TGTGCCAGCAGTGGCCTCCGGGGGCCCGACACCGGGGAGCTGTTTTTT; CDR3: CASSGLRGPDTGELFF
size: few; V: TRBV30; J: TRBJ1-2; D: .; DNA: TGTGCCTGGAGTGTAAACACCAACTATGGCTACACCTTC; CDR3: CAWSVNTNYGYTF
size: .; V: TRBV5-6; J: TRBJ2-1; D: TRBD1; DNA: TGTGCCAGCAGCTTAAGGACGGGACAGGGTAACAATGAGCAGTTCTTC; CDR3: CASSLRTGQGNNEQFF